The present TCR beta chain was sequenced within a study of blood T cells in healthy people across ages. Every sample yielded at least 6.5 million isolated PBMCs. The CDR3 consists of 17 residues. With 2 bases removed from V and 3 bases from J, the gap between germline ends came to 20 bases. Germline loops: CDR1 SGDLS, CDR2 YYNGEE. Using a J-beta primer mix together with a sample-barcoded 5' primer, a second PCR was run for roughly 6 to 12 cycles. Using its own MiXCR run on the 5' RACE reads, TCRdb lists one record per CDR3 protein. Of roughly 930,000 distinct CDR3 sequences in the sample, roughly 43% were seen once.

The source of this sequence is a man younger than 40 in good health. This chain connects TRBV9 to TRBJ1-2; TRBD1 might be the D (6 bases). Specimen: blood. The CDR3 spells CASSVGTLPRGDYGYTF. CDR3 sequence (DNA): TGTGCCAGCAGCGTCGGGACATTACCTCGTGGGGACTATGGCTACACCTTC.